This TCR beta chain is from a study of T cell changes during pregnancy in multiple sclerosis. TCRdb's table, derived via immunoSEQ multiplex PCR, lists solely in-frame clones and lacks some. The sample gives more than 35,000 clones, roughly 91% of which show up once; about 5.5% is in the top ten. Per germline, CDR1 SGHTA and CDR2 FQGTGA. V was clipped by 4 bases and J by 7 bases, with 16 bases between them. The CDR3 consists of 15 residues. The sample consisted of CD8+ T cells from peripheral blood mononuclear cells, taken after pregnancy. The clonotype was recovered from a female donor in good health, enrolled as a control in a pregnancy study. This sequence joins TRBV7-3 and TRBJ1-4, with D maybe TRBD1 (5 bases). The CDR3, as DNA: TGTGCCAGCAGCTCGACGGGGGTACTAAGTGAAAAACTGTTTTTT. Protein: CASSSTGVLSEKLFF.